This passage covers 21 T cell receptor beta chains from one sample sequenced in a study of response to subunit inactivated influenza vaccine. Each CDR3 protein gets one entry after TCRdb re-called the RT-PCR reads with MiXCR. The table includes over 650,000 distinct CDR3 sequences, under 20% detected once. This material consisted of PBMCs from blood, taken approximately 5 days after vaccination. These receptors were collected from a man in his forties or fifties who received an inactivated influenza vaccine.

V is TRBV6-5 and J is TRBJ1-5; D is perhaps TRBD1 (5 bases). Deletions cut 1 base from V and 7 bases from J, with 14 bases between. CDR1 MNHEY and CDR2 SVGAGI come from the germline V gene. The CDR3 is 15 residues long. The CDR3 DNA is TGTGCCAGCAGTTACTTTGTCAGGGAAGGACAGCCCCAGCATTTT. Translated, it gives CASSYFVREGQPQHF.

This clonotype was picked up a small number of times. The chain uses TRBV9 and TRBJ1-2; D gene ambiguous. Germline V lookup: CDR1 SGDLS, CDR2 YYNGEE. This CDR3 is 12 amino acids long. The V end was cut by 3 bases, the J end by 8 bases, with 11 bases between. CDR3 region: CASSDIIGGYTF. The DNA of the CDR3 is TGTGCCAGCAGCGATATCATCGGGGGCTACACCTTC.

This clonotype was detected many times. This chain's CDR3 is CSASQDLAQDTQYF. CDR3 coding DNA: TGCAGTGCTAGCCAAGACCTAGCCCAAGATACGCAGTATTTT. This chain connects TRBV20-1 to TRBJ2-3; D might be TRBD2 (5 bases). This CDR3 is 14 amino acids long. Trimming removed 3 bases from V and 5 bases from J, with 15 bases in between. Germline assignment: CDR1 DFQATT and CDR2 SNEGSKA (reference sequence).

This clonotype appeared a few times. The genes are TRBV20-1 and TRBJ1-6; 10 bases agree with TRBD1. V trimming: 5 bases; J trimming: 9 bases; junction bases outside the gene matches: 4. The CDR3 is 13 amino acids. Germline V gives CDR1 DFQATT, CDR2 SNEGSKA (reference sequence). In DNA form, the CDR3 reads TGCAGTGCTGGGACAGGGGTGGGTTCACCCCTCCACTTT. This codes for CSAGTGVGSPLHF.

The chain uses TRBV20-1 and TRBJ1-2, with 7 positions matching TRBD1. This CDR3 is 15 amino acids long. The ends lost 1 base at V and 1 base at J; junction bases unmatched: 6. Germline V gene sequence: CDR1 DFQATT, CDR2 SNEGSKA (reference sequence). The CDR3: CSARGPTGYNYGYTF. As DNA, the CDR3 is TGCAGTGCTAGAGGCCCGACAGGGTATAACTATGGCTACACCTTC.

The chain carries TRBV28 and TRBJ2-5, with D possibly TRBD2 on 5 matching bases. From germline, CDR1 is MDHEN and CDR2 SYDVKM. Trimming stripped 10 bases from V and 9 bases from J, with 21 bases between. The CDR3 spans 13 residues. The CDR3 DNA reads TGTGCCACCGTAGTTTCAGGTCTGGAGGCCCAGTACTTC. This sequence encodes CATVVSGLEAQYF. The variable domain in full, with the rest retrieved from reference TRBV28 and TRBJ2-5, is DVKVTQSSRYLVKRTGEKVFLECVQDMDHENMFWYRQDPGLGLRLIYFSYDVKMKEKGDIPEGYSVSREKKERFSLILESASTNQTSMYLCATVVSGLEAQYFGPGTRLLVL.

This clonotype was recorded a few times. This chain joins TRBV2 and TRBJ1-5; 7 positions agree with TRBD1. V lost 1 base, J lost 6 bases, and 3 bases stayed unmatched. The CDR3 length is 14 residues. Germline values: CDR1 SNHLY, CDR2 FYNNEI. This CDR3 is CASSEVGGGQPQHF. Written as DNA, the CDR3 is TGTGCCAGCAGTGAAGTAGGGGGCGGTCAGCCCCAGCATTTT. The full variable domain, completed using reference TRBV2 and TRBJ1-5, is EPEVTQTPSHQVTQMGQEVILRCVPISNHLYFYWYRQILGQKVEFLVSFYNNEISEKSEIFDDQFSVERPDGSNFTLKIRSTKLEDSAMYFCASSEVGGGQPQHFGDGTRLSIL.

This clonotype is medium-sized (0.01 to 0.1%) within its sample. The gene calls are TRBV7-6 and TRBJ2-5; unclear D gene. Trimming shortened V by 4 bases and J by 4 bases, and 10 bases separated the two germline ends. CDR3 length: 13 residues. Germline V gives CDR1 SGHVS, CDR2 FNYEAQ. The CDR3 sequence is CASSSVRGETQYF. The CDR3 region has the DNA TGTGCCAGCAGCTCCGTACGCGGAGAGACCCAGTACTTC.

On this clonotype itself: Because the CDR3's place on the DNA is in doubt, the DNA is left out and the CDR3 is given as listed by TCRdb. The chain combines TRBV20-1 with TRBJ2-6. The CDR3 is 15 residues long, counting both termini. CDR1 DFQATT and CDR2 SNEGSKA come from the germline V gene (reference sequence). The CDR3 reads CSAFGPGSGANVLTF.

V and J are TRBV9 and TRBJ2-3; D possibly corresponds to TRBD2 (5 bases). The ends were cut back, 0 bases at V and 4 bases at J, with 6 bases in the middle. The CDR3 extends over 13 amino acids. Per germline, CDR1 SGDLS and CDR2 YYNGEE. The CDR3: CASSVAGSDTQYF. CDR3 nucleotide sequence: TGTGCCAGCAGCGTAGCGGGGTCAGATACGCAGTATTTT.

The V and J genes are TRBV7-3 and TRBJ2-3, with 9 bases that match TRBD1. The CDR3 consists of 14 residues. CDR1 is SGHTA, CDR2 FQGTGA, per germline. J was trimmed by 7 bases and V by 8 bases; bases with no gene match: 10. CDR3 protein: CASASGTGWNTQYF. The CDR3 DNA reads TGTGCCAGCGCTTCTGGGACAGGGTGGAATACGCAGTATTTT.

The sample holds a few counts of this clonotype. The chain recombines TRBV5-1 with TRBJ2-3; D is tentatively TRBD1 or TRBD2 (5 bases each). Trimming shortened V by 4 bases and J by 4 bases, and 16 bases separated the two germline ends. This CDR3 is 15 amino acids long. Germline lookup yields CDR1 SGHRS and CDR2 YFSETQ. In nucleotides, the CDR3 is TGCGCCAGCAGCGGACGGGACGTCATAGCAGATACGCAGTATTTT. Translating it yields CASSGRDVIADTQYF.

This clonotype was recorded a few times. The chain carries TRBV20-1 and TRBJ2-5; D is undetermined. The V and J ends lost 3 bases and 5 bases respectively, with 7 bases between them. The CDR3 has 11 residues. Germline CDR1 and CDR2: DFQATT and SNEGSKA (reference sequence). CDR3 region: CSASFAETQYF. The CDR3 DNA reads as TGCAGTGCTAGCTTTGCGGAGACCCAGTACTTC.

A single count supports this clonotype. Being one base from a much bigger clone, this may be a read error. This chain joins TRBV27 and TRBJ2-5; D might be TRBD2 (6 bases). Trimming pared 3 bases from V and 0 bases from J, leaving 8 bases between. The germline gives CDR1 MNHEY, CDR2 SMNVEV (reference sequence). The CDR3 is 14 residues long. CDR3 sequence (DNA): TGTGCCAGCAGTTTCGCGGGGTACCAAGAGACCCAGTACTTC. This encodes CASSFAGYQETQYF.

This rearrangement joins TRBV20-1 to TRBJ1-1; D is unresolved. The length of the CDR3 is 12 residues. From germline, CDR1 is DFQATT and CDR2 SNEGSKA (reference sequence). Trimming left V 2 bases short and J 8 bases short, with 12 bases between. The CDR3 protein is CSARPNEAEAFF. The CDR3 nucleotides read TGCAGTGCTAGACCCAACGAGGCAGAAGCTTTCTTT.

The chain joins TRBV20-1 to TRBJ2-1; 10 positions match TRBD2. The CDR3 loop spans 17 amino acids. V dropped 5 bases and J dropped 2; count of bases not matched to a gene: 12. The germline gives CDR1 DFQATT, CDR2 SNEGSKA (reference sequence). CDR3: CSAGAEYSGGTYNEQFF. As DNA, the CDR3 is TGCAGTGCTGGCGCGGAATATAGCGGGGGGACCTACAATGAGCAGTTCTTC.

The chain is built from TRBV10-3 and TRBJ2-1; 10 nucleotides align to TRBD2. From germline, CDR1 is ENHRY and CDR2 SYGVKD. V dropped 2 bases and J dropped 3; count of bases not matched to a gene: 1. The CDR3 is 15 amino acids. CDR3 residues: CAISEASGGYNEQFF. In nucleotides, the CDR3 is TGTGCCATCAGTGAGGCTAGCGGGGGCTACAATGAGCAGTTCTTC.

This clonotype appeared a few times. The chain is built from TRBV11-2 and TRBJ2-1; 8 bases fit TRBD1. Looked up from germline, CDR1 is SGHAT and CDR2 is FQNNGV. This CDR3 has 15 amino acids. V lost 1 base and J lost 6; bases outside the gene matches: 5. In DNA form, the CDR3 reads TGTGCCAGCAGCTTAGGACAGGGGAGAGGCAATGAGCAGTTCTTC. It yields the protein CASSLGQGRGNEQFF.

Of note for this clonotype: It may be a read error: a sequence one base away is much more abundant. The chain combines TRBV5-5 with TRBJ2-2, with D possibly matching TRBD2 (6 bases). Per the germline V gene, CDR1 is SGHKS and CDR2 is YYEKEE (reference sequence). This CDR3 has 13 amino acids. The CDR3 sequence is CASSLRETVELFF. CDR3 nucleotides: TGTGCCAGCAGCTTGCGGGAGACCGTGGAGCTGTTTTTT.

The V and J genes are TRBV5-4 and TRBJ2-3; 10 bases agree with TRBD2. CDR3 length equals 17 residues. The germline CDR1 and CDR2 sequences are SGHNT and YYREEE (reference sequence). J was trimmed by 0 bases and V by 0 bases; bases with no gene match: 4. The CDR3 loop is CASSLASGRGSTDTQYF. The CDR3 DNA reads as TGTGCCAGCAGCTTGGCTAGCGGGAGAGGTAGCACAGATACGCAGTATTTT.

This clonotype appeared a few times. This chain links TRBV28 with TRBJ2-5; D ambiguous. The CDR3 has 14 residues. Trimming pared 5 bases from V and 7 bases from J, leaving 17 bases between. Looked up from germline, CDR1 is MDHEN and CDR2 is SYDVKM. The CDR3 is CASSQTYPLGTQYF. The CDR3 nucleotides are TGTGCCAGCAGTCAGACCTACCCCCTAGGGACCCAGTACTTC.